Listed below are T cell receptor beta chains from one sample, sequenced in a study of blood T cell repertoires in COVID-19. Assay: immunoSEQ multiplex PCR; the TCRdb copy retains only in-frame clones and omits some. The data show some 320,000 clones, with 90% seen just once and 2.6% held by the top ten. The material sequenced was PBMCs or T cells enriched from blood (not recorded which). Every receptor here comes from a man in his 60s who had recovered from COVID-19. CDR3s include the opening cysteine and the closing phenylalanine or tryptophan. D genes are given only for firm matches. Only part of the rows carry a size: once, few, many, or a class if the clone is expanded.

TRBV27	TRBJ2-5	.	.	CASSRKQGNGETQYF	TGTGCCAGCAGTCGAAAACAGGGAAATGGAGAGACCCAGTACTTC
TRBV9	TRBJ2-3	.	TRBD1	CASSVDRHTDTQYF	TGTGCCAGCAGCGTGGACAGGCACACAGATACGCAGTATTTT
TRBV9	TRBJ2-2	.	TRBD2	CASSVAVSGLASGELFF	TGTGCCAGCAGCGTAGCCGTCTCCGGACTAGCGTCCGGGGAGCTGTTTTTT
TRBV9	TRBJ2-7	.	.	CASSVGTTSSYEQYF	TGTGCCAGCAGCGTTGGGACAACGAGCTCCTACGAGCAGTACTTC
TRBV29-1	TRBJ2-7	.	TRBD2	CSVREAYEQYF	TGCAGCGTTCGGGAGGCCTACGAGCAGTACTTC
TRBV7-6	TRBJ1-1	.	.	CASSFSGITEAFF	TGTGCCAGCAGCTTTTCAGGGATCACTGAAGCTTTCTTT
TRBV6-5	TRBJ2-7	once	.	CASIGAGRGIGEQYF	TGTGCCAGCATCGGGGCCGGGCGGGGAATAGGCGAGCAGTACTTC
TRBV4-2	TRBJ1-5	.	TRBD1	CASSGGQVSGQPQHF	TGTGCCAGCAGTGGAGGACAGGTCTCAGGACAGCCCCAGCATTTT
TRBV7-2	TRBJ2-1	.	.	CASSLGVSGPYYNEQFF	TGTGCCAGCAGCTTAGGAGTTAGCGGTCCGTACTACAATGAGCAGTTCTTC
TRBV5-1	TRBJ1-1	.	.	CASSLVSGEGTEAFF	TGCGCCAGCAGCTTGGTGTCAGGGGAGGGGACTGAAGCTTTCTTT
TRBV2	TRBJ1-4	.	.	CASSLGRRYEKLFF	TGTGCCAGCAGTTTAGGGAGGAGGTATGAAAAACTGTTTTTT
TRBV11-2	TRBJ2-1	.	.	CASSPPGHEQFF	TGTGCCAGCAGCCCCCCGGGTCATGAGCAGTTCTTC
TRBV30	TRBJ2-7	.	.	CAWTAFALRDEQYF	TGTGCCTGGACAGCTTTTGCCCTACGGGACGAGCAGTACTTC
TRBV7-9	TRBJ1-2	.	.	CASSLGNSHPYGYTF	TGTGCCAGCAGCTTGGGTAACAGCCACCCCTATGGCTACACCTTC
TRBV24-1	TRBJ2-7	.	TRBD1	CATSDSSGGARYEQYF	TGTGCCACCAGTGATTCCTCAGGGGGCGCGAGGTACGAGCAGTACTTC
TRBV7-8	TRBJ2-3	once	TRBD2	CASSLISGLAGATDTQYF	TGTGCCAGCAGCTTAATCTCCGGACTAGCGGGGGCCACAGATACGCAGTATTTT
TRBV5-4	TRBJ2-1	once	TRBD1	CASSWETGFPFF	TGTGCCAGCAGCTGGGAGACAGGGTTTCCGTTCTTC
TRBV18	TRBJ1-5	.	.	CASSGGSHSNQPQHF	TGTGCCAGCTCGGGCGGGAGCCATAGCAATCAGCCCCAGCATTTT
TRBV5-6	TRBJ2-7	.	.	CASSLSPGRDSYEQYF	TGTGCCAGCAGCTTGTCTCCAGGCCGAGACTCCTACGAGCAGTACTTC
TRBV4-1	TRBJ1-5	.	.	CASSQDRTDNQPQHF	TGCGCCAGCAGCCAAGACCGAACAGATAATCAGCCCCAGCATTTT
TRBV27	TRBJ2-1	.	.	CASSRWGQGMIDNEQFF	TGTGCCAGCAGCCGCTGGGGCCAGGGGATGATCGACAATGAGCAGTTCTTC
TRBV19	TRBJ1-5	.	TRBD1	CASRTTGGSSNQPQHF	TGTGCCAGTAGAACCACAGGGGGCTCAAGCAATCAGCCCCAGCATTTT
TRBV2	TRBJ2-7	.	TRBD2	CATRGETSAYEQYF	TGTGCCACCAGAGGGGAGACTAGCGCTTACGAGCAGTACTTC
TRBV27	TRBJ2-3	once	.	CASSLSGGTTQYF	TGTGCCAGCAGTTTATCTGGCGGAACTACGCAGTATTTT
TRBV24-1	TRBJ2-1	.	.	CATSALGEQFF	TGTGCCACCAGTGCCCTCGGTGAGCAGTTCTTC
TRBV7-8	TRBJ2-7	.	.	CASSWGGAPQYF	TGTGCCAGCAGCTGGGGGGGGGCACCGCAGTACTTC
TRBV19	TRBJ2-1	.	.	CASSSVAAGRDEQFF	TGTGCCAGTAGTTCAGTAGCGGCAGGTAGGGATGAGCAGTTCTTC
TRBV4-2	TRBJ2-1	.	.	CASSREYNEQFF	TGTGCCAGCAGCCGGGAGTACAATGAGCAGTTCTTC
TRBV3-1/TRBV3-2	TRBJ2-1	.	TRBD1	CASSQDQRTGDNEQFF	TGTGCCAGCAGCCAAGATCAAAGGACAGGGGACAATGAGCAGTTCTTC
TRBV28	TRBJ1-5	.	TRBD1	CASSPFPRQGAHSNQPQHF	TGTGCCAGCAGTCCCTTCCCCAGACAGGGTGCCCATAGCAATCAGCCCCAGCATTTT
TRBV29-1	TRBJ2-7	.	.	CSVGAYPQQYF	TGCAGCGTTGGGGCCTATCCCCAGCAGTACTTC